This record covers a single T cell receptor (beta chain). Repertoires were generated with immunoSEQ multiplex PCR, while TCRdb's copy carries only in-frame clones and drops some. This table holds more than 85,000 clones, over 75% found once. The data belong to a study of glioma-infiltrating T cells after dendritic cell vaccination. Overall study context: Samples are from glioblastoma patients in Phase I and II dendritic cell vaccine trials. Autologous tumor lysate-pulsed dendritic cell vaccination was given between the early 2000s and the early 2010s.

The CDR3 covers 13 residues. Trimming stripped 5 bases from V and 8 bases from J, with 15 bases between. Germline values: CDR1 SGHTA, CDR2 FQGTGA. PBMC were collected before vaccination, two weeks after the third vaccination, and at progression. This chain connects TRBV7-3 to TRBJ1-2; D perhaps matches TRBD1 (5 bases). The TCR was taken from a human donor with glioblastoma. The input for sequencing was blood, taken before dendritic cell vaccination. The CDR3 is CASSPSQGGGYTF. CDR3 in DNA: TGTGCCAGCAGCCCCAGTCAGGGAGGGGGCTACACCTTC.